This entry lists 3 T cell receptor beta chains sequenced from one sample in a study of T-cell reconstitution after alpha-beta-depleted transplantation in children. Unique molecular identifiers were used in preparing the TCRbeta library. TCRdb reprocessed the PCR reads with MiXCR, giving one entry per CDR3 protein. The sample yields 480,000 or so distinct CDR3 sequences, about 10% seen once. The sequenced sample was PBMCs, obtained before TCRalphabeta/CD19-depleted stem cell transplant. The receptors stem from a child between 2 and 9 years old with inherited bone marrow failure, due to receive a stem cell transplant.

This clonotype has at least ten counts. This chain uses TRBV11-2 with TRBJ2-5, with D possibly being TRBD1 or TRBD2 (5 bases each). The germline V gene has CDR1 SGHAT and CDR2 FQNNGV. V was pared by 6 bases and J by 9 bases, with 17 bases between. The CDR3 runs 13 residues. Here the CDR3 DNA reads TGTGCCAGCAGACAAGAGGGGCGACTTCCCCAGTACTTC. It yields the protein CASRQEGRLPQYF.

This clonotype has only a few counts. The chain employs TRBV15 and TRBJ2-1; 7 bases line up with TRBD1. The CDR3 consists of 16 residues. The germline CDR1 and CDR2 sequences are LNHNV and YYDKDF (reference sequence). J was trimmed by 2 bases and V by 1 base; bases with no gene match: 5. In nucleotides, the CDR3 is TGTGCCACCAGCAGAGGGGGGACAGCGACCTACAATGAGCAGTTCTTC. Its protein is CATSRGGTATYNEQFF.

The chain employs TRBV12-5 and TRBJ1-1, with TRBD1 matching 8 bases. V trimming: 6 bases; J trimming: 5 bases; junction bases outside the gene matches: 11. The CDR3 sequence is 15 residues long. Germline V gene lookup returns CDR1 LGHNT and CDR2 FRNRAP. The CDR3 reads CASGSSGGAGTEAFF. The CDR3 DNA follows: TGTGCTAGTGGATCGTCAGGGGGCGCGGGAACTGAAGCTTTCTTT.